The 25 T cell receptor beta chains in this list originate from one sample, sequenced in a study of shared clonotypes between healthy human individuals. CD45RO-negative, CCR7-positively selected cells formed the naive CD8 fraction, excluding terminally differentiated effector memory CD45RA+ cells. Generated by immunoSEQ multiplex PCR, the TCRdb table keeps only in-frame clones and is missing some. The data hold hundreds of thousands of clones, with roughly 92% observed a single time. The sample was naive CD8+ T cells sorted from blood. The receptors originated from a man aged 25 to 40 in good health.

This rearrangement joins TRBV27 to TRBJ2-7, with D perhaps matching TRBD1 (6 bases). V shed 7 bases and J shed 0 bases, with 10 bases lying between them. This CDR3 comprises 13 residues. CDR1 MNHEY and CDR2 SMNVEV come from the germline V gene (reference sequence). The CDR3 DNA follows: TGTGCCAGCAAGGTCAGGGGCTCCTACGAGCAGTACTTC. It is translated as CASKVRGSYEQYF.

This chain uses TRBV19 with TRBJ2-3, with 10 bases that match TRBD1. The CDR3 runs to 17 residues. V lost 5 bases, J lost 0 bases, and 8 bases stayed unmatched. CDR1 is LNHDA, CDR2 SQIVND, per germline (reference sequence). This CDR3 is CASSPTGTGASTDTQYF. CDR3 nucleotide sequence: TGTGCCAGTAGTCCCACCGGGACAGGGGCCAGCACAGATACGCAGTATTTT.

The rearrangement joins TRBV7-9 to TRBJ1-2; 7 nucleotides match TRBD1. CDR3 size: 13 residues. Germline trimming cut 0 bases from V and 6 bases from J; bases unmatched to any gene: 1. The germline V gene encodes CDR1 SEHNR and CDR2 FQNEAQ (reference sequence). CDR3 nucleotides: TGTGCCAGCAGCTTAGCCGACAGGGATGGCTACACCTTC. This translates into CASSLADRDGYTF.

A single count supports this clone. The rearrangement joins TRBV14 to TRBJ2-1; D is unclear. Deletions cut 4 bases from V and 0 bases from J, with 10 bases between. CDR3 length equals 15 residues. CDR1 SGHDN and CDR2 FVKESK come from the germline V gene. The CDR3 sequence: CASSRFAYSYNEQFF. The CDR3 nucleotides read TGTGCCAGCAGCCGGTTCGCCTACTCCTACAATGAGCAGTTCTTC.

The chain has TRBV27 and TRBJ2-7; the match to TRBD2 covers 13 bases. The V gene end was trimmed by 5 bases and the J gene end by 1 base; junction bases not matched to a gene: 8. Germline values: CDR1 MNHEY, CDR2 SMNVEV (reference sequence). The CDR3 contains 17 residues. The CDR3 DNA reads as TGTGCCAGCAGTCCGACGACTAGCGGGAGGTCTTCCTACGAGCAGTACTTC. Protein: CASSPTTSGRSSYEQYF.

This chain joins TRBV19 and TRBJ2-7; TRBD2 is a possible D gene (6 bases). The CDR3 runs to 13 residues. Deletions cut 1 base from V and 7 bases from J, with 11 bases between. Germline V gene data show CDR1 as LNHDA and CDR2 as SQIVND (reference sequence). The CDR3 DNA reads as TGTGCCAGTAGTATAGGCGGGGCGCGGGAGCAGTACTTC. Translation: CASSIGGAREQYF.

The chain is built from TRBV28 and TRBJ1-1, with unresolved D. Between the trimmed V and J ends, which lost 3 bases and 0 bases, there was a span of 8 bases. CDR1 and CDR2 (germline): MDHEN, SYDVKM. This CDR3 contains 14 residues. CDR3 bases: TGTGCCAGCAGTTTCCGGACTGTGAACACTGAAGCTTTCTTT. It is translated as CASSFRTVNTEAFF.

This chain uses TRBV28 with TRBJ1-2, with D unresolved. V was trimmed by 6 bases and J by 4 bases, leaving 18 bases between them. CDR3 length equals 15 residues. Looked up from germline, CDR1 is MDHEN and CDR2 is SYDVKM. CDR3 protein: CASSGIQRSGYGYTF. The DNA for the CDR3 is TGTGCCAGCAGCGGGATCCAGAGATCAGGCTATGGCTACACCTTC.

The chain uses TRBV7-2 and TRBJ2-1, with 7 bases identical to TRBD2. The CDR3 is 16 residues long. Looked up from germline, CDR1 is SGHTA and CDR2 is FQGNSA. Trimming at V came to 2 bases and at J to 5 bases, leaving 9 bases not matched to a gene. DNA of the CDR3: TGTGCCAGCAGCTTAACAGCGGGGACTTACCACAATGAGCAGTTCTTC. Its protein is CASSLTAGTYHNEQFF.

The chain has TRBV7-9 and TRBJ2-7; 12 bases agree with TRBD1. The CDR3 runs to 14 residues. Germline V gene lookup returns CDR1 SEHNR and CDR2 FQNEAQ (reference sequence). The V and J ends lost 8 bases and 5 bases, in that order; junction bases with no gene match: 7. The CDR3 region has the DNA TGTGCCAGCTCGCCGGGACAGGGGGCTGACGAGCAGTACTTC. Its protein is CASSPGQGADEQYF.

The chain has TRBV14 and TRBJ2-1; D possibly matches TRBD1 or TRBD2 (6 bases each). Germline V gives CDR1 SGHDN, CDR2 FVKESK. The V gene lost 1 base and the J gene lost 2 bases, with 15 bases spanning the gap. There are 17 residues in the CDR3. CDR3 nucleotides: TGTGCCAGCAGCCAAGTGCTGGGCGGGACAACCTACAATGAGCAGTTCTTC. This gives the protein CASSQVLGGTTYNEQFF.

The CDR3, as DNA: TGTGCCAGCATACCCTGGACAGGGGGCGACTACGAGCAGTACTTC. As protein: CASIPWTGGDYEQYF. The chain joins TRBV2 to TRBJ2-7, with 11 bases matching TRBD1. Germline V gene data show CDR1 as SNHLY and CDR2 as FYNNEI. The CDR3 loop spans 15 amino acids. V shed 7 bases, J shed 3 bases, and the junction held 8 bases outside the gene matches.

The gene calls are TRBV4-3 and TRBJ2-2; D remains unclear. The CDR3 has 14 amino acids. Germline CDR1 LGHNA, CDR2 YSLEER. Trimming removed 3 bases at V and 1 base at J, with 6 bases between. CDR3 DNA sequence: TGCGCCAGCAGCCACGGCGAGAACACCGGGGAGCTGTTTTTT. Its protein product is CASSHGENTGELFF.

The chain has TRBV28 and TRBJ2-3; 8 bases map to TRBD2. V lost 3 bases and J lost 0; bases outside the gene matches: 17. CDR1 MDHEN and CDR2 SYDVKM come from the germline V gene. This CDR3 contains 20 residues. DNA for the CDR3: TGTGCCAGCAGTTTCATCCGACTAGCGAGAAAGAAAGCTAGCACAGATACGCAGTATTTT. This sequence encodes CASSFIRLARKKASTDTQYF.

The chain recombines TRBV7-9 with TRBJ2-2; TRBD2 matches 13 bases. The V gene's germline CDR1 is SEHNR and CDR2 FQNEAQ (reference sequence). Trimming cost V 2 bases and J 5 bases; bases outside gene matches: 5. This CDR3 contains 17 residues. CDR3 in amino acids: CASSLPGTSGTTGELFF. The CDR3 nucleotides are TGTGCCAGCAGCTTACCTGGGACTAGCGGGACGACCGGGGAGCTGTTTTTT.

J is TRBJ1-3 and V is TRBV19; D unresolved. Trimming shortened V by 5 bases and J by 0 bases, and 14 bases separated the two germline ends. Germline V gives CDR1 LNHDA, CDR2 SQIVND (reference sequence). The CDR3 extends over 16 amino acids. The CDR3 bases are TGTGCCAGTAGTTACGCAGACGGATACTCTGGAAACACCATATATTTT. Encoded protein: CASSYADGYSGNTIYF.

The rearrangement joins TRBV11-2 to TRBJ2-5, with no clear D. This CDR3 contains 14 residues. Deletions cut 2 bases from V and 2 bases from J, with 9 bases between. Germline CDR1 is SGHAT and CDR2 is FQNNGV. The CDR3 region has the DNA TGTGCCAGCAGCTTATTGCTCGGGCAAGAGACCCAGTACTTC. Translating it yields CASSLLLGQETQYF.

The chain carries TRBV6-4 and TRBJ2-1, with TRBD2 identical over 7 bases. The length of the CDR3 is 14 residues. Germline V gene data show CDR1 as MRHNA and CDR2 as SNTAGT. The J segment lost 10 bases and the V segment lost 6 bases, leaving 12 bases of the junction unmatched. CDR3 in DNA: TGTGCCAGCAGCCCCACCGGCGGCGGGGGAGAGCAGTTCTTC. Its protein product is CASSPTGGGGEQFF.

The V and J genes are TRBV7-6 and TRBJ1-5, with D uncertain. The CDR3 has 16 residues. V shed 5 bases and J shed 3 bases, with 17 bases lying between them. CDR1 is SGHVS, CDR2 FNYEAQ, per germline. The CDR3 sequence is CASSLYGPGVNQPQHF. In DNA form, the CDR3 reads TGTGCCAGCAGCCTCTACGGGCCCGGGGTCAATCAGCCCCAGCATTTT.

This chain connects TRBV10-1 to TRBJ2-7, with 7 bases identical to TRBD2. Trimming took 3 bases from V and 3 from J; bases not matched to a gene: 8. Germline CDR1 and CDR2: WNHNN and SYGVQD (reference sequence). This CDR3 comprises 15 residues. CDR3 sequence reads: CASSDVAGGVYEQYF. Here the CDR3 DNA reads TGCGCCAGCAGTGATGTAGCGGGTGGGGTCTACGAGCAGTACTTC.

The V call is TRBV5-4, the J call TRBJ2-1; 9 nucleotides line up with TRBD2. V lost 1 base, J lost 6 bases, and 11 bases stayed unmatched. The CDR3 is 17 amino acids. CDR1 and CDR2 (germline): SGHNT, YYREEE (reference sequence). CDR3 in amino acids: CASSLMLAGVSGNEQFF. CDR3 DNA: TGTGCCAGCAGCTTGATGTTAGCGGGAGTTTCGGGCAATGAGCAGTTCTTC.

The chain combines TRBV5-1 with TRBJ2-7; D perhaps matches TRBD1 (7 bases). V lost 0 bases and J lost 5, with 18 bases in between. The CDR3 has 16 amino acids. Germline-derived CDR1 and CDR2 are SGHRS and YFSETQ. CDR3 sequence: CASSLAGAGQIHEQYF. The CDR3 region has the DNA TGCGCCAGCAGCTTGGCGGGGGCGGGACAGATCCACGAGCAGTACTTC.

This clone has a single count. The V call is TRBV14, the J call TRBJ1-3; D uncertain. The CDR3 loop spans 14 amino acids. V lost 4 bases and J lost 4, with 11 bases in between. Germline CDR1 is SGHDN and CDR2 is FVKESK. CDR3 region: CASSPRPEGNTIYF. The CDR3 nucleotides read TGTGCCAGCAGCCCACGACCGGAGGGAAACACCATATATTTT.

The chain is built from TRBV7-2 and TRBJ1-2; no definite D call. Germline V CDR1 and CDR2: SGHTA, FQGNSA. The CDR3 covers 15 residues. With 3 bases removed from V and 4 bases from J, the gap between germline ends came to 15 bases. For the CDR3, the DNA is TGTGCCAGCAGCTTGTCCCCAACAACCTTCTATGGCTACACCTTC. Protein sequence: CASSLSPTTFYGYTF. The whole variable domain, filled in from reference TRBV7-2 and TRBJ1-2, reads GAGVSQSPSNKVTEKGKDVELRCDPISGHTALYWYRQSLGQGLEFLIYFQGNSAPDKSGLPSDRFSAERTGGSVSTLTIQRTQQEDSAVYLCASSLSPTTFYGYTFGSGTRLTVV.

In the case of this clone: A single base is all that separates this from a far larger clone, so a read error is likely. The identical CDR3 is also encoded by other nucleotide sequences in the sample. The gene calls are TRBV6-4 and TRBJ2-1, with 8 bases fitting TRBD2. The CDR3 is 15 amino acids. The J segment lost 4 bases and the V segment lost 0 bases, leaving 2 bases of the junction unmatched. Per the germline V gene, CDR1 is MRHNA and CDR2 is SNTAGT. The DNA of the CDR3 is TGTGCCAGCAGTGACTCGAGCGGGAGTTACAATGAGCAGTTCTTC. It specifies CASSDSSGSYNEQFF.